The clone carrying this T cell receptor (beta chain) was observed at least ten times. The target antigen is unknown. The ends were cut back, 5 bases at V and 0 bases at J, with 11 bases in the middle. CDR3 length: 14 amino acids. The germline V gene encodes CDR1 MNHEY and CDR2 SVGEGT. The sample is drawn from a study of human T cells and chemical hapten exposure. Study information: Small discrepancies in pooled library volume mainly accounted for the varying TCR yields per sample.

The time point: pre-sensitization, week 0. Regarding treatment: therapeutic diphenylcyclopropenone sensitization with weekly scalp DPC. Whole blood that had not been fractionated was the source of extracted total RNA. TCRdb re-called the RACE reads with MiXCR, one entry per CDR3 protein. Of around 120,000 distinct CDR3 sequences in the sample, approximately 13% were seen once. Study observations and caveats: The study found that DPC sensitization did not change TCRs above 1 in 1000 frequency.

The sequence was obtained from a woman between 18 and 29 years old with alopecia areata. Some clones in this sample may be carry-over from other donors' samples. V is TRBV6-2 or TRBV6-3 and J is TRBJ2-7, with D perhaps TRBD1 (6 bases). The material was whole blood, obtained in connection with sensitization to the hapten diphenylcyclopropenone (DPC). The CDR3 nucleotides read TGTGCCAGCAGTGACAGGACTCCCTCCTACGAGCAGTACTTC. This codes for CASSDRTPSYEQYF.